The 17 T cell receptor beta chains presented below share a single source sample, sequenced in a study of blood T cell repertoires in COVID-19. Only in-frame clones appear in the TCRdb table, and some are missing; sequencing was by immunoSEQ multiplex PCR. The table records 150,000 or so clones, 85% to 95% of them present only once. The sample taken for sequencing was peripheral blood. All receptors come from a woman between 50 and 59 years old with acute or convalescent COVID-19.

The chain is built from TRBV29-1 and TRBJ1-2, with D hard to call. Trimming removed 6 bases from V and 10 bases from J, with 15 bases in between. This CDR3 comprises 11 residues. CDR1 and CDR2 (germline): SQVTM, ANQGSEA. CDR3 sequence: CSVDTEYSYTF. The CDR3 DNA reads TGCAGCGTCGATACAGAATACTCCTACACCTTC.

This sequence joins TRBV5-3 and TRBJ2-7; 12 nucleotides align to TRBD2. TRBV5-3 carries the ORF label, with uncertain function. The CDR3 totals 15 residues. The ends lost 8 bases at V and 5 bases at J; junction bases unmatched: 11. The CDR3 DNA reads TGTGCCAGGCCCGTCAAGACTAGCGGGAGCGACGAGCAGTACTTC. It codes for CARPVKTSGSDEQYF.

This clone was detected once. As DNA, the CDR3 is TGTGCCAGCAGTTCCCGGGGGAGAAGGACCTATAATTCACCCCTCCACTTT. Translation: CASSSRGRRTYNSPLHF. The chain recombines TRBV28 with TRBJ1-6, with D possibly matching TRBD1 (5 bases). This CDR3 spans 17 amino acids. Deletions cut 4 bases from V and 2 bases from J, with 15 bases between. Germline CDR1 reads MDHEN; CDR2 reads SYDVKM.

In its sample, this clone was seen a few times. V and J are TRBV19 and TRBJ2-1, with 7 bases identical to TRBD1. V shed 6 bases, J shed 2 bases, and the junction held 7 bases outside the gene matches. The CDR3 runs 15 residues. CDR1 and CDR2 (germline): LNHDA, SQIVND (reference sequence). CDR3: CASSDRVEAYNEQFF. CDR3 DNA: TGTGCCAGTAGCGACAGGGTGGAGGCCTACAATGAGCAGTTCTTC.

V usage is TRBV28 and J usage is TRBJ1-2, with D unclear. The CDR3 covers 14 residues. Per germline, CDR1 MDHEN and CDR2 SYDVKM. Trimming stripped 1 base from V and 5 bases from J, with 11 bases between. The CDR3 DNA follows: TGTGCCAGCAGTTTATCTTTTGGAGGTTATGGCTACACCTTC. Protein product: CASSLSFGGYGYTF.

This sequence joins TRBV9 and TRBJ1-3; D remains ambiguous. Trimming stripped 0 bases from V and 0 bases from J, with 16 bases between. CDR3 length equals 18 residues. The germline gives CDR1 SGDLS, CDR2 YYNGEE. CDR3 bases: TGTGCCAGCAGCGTAGGCGCCCCCGTCCCAGGCTCTGGAAACACCATATATTTT. Its protein product is CASSVGAPVPGSGNTIYF.

This sequence joins TRBV5-5 and TRBJ1-4; weak D call: TRBD1 (5 bases). Germline CDR1 is SGHKS and CDR2 is YYEKEE (reference sequence). V was shortened by 3 bases and J by 2 bases, with 14 bases between the two germline ends. This CDR3 is built from 16 residues. The CDR3 DNA follows: TGTGCCAGCAGCTACGACCCAGGGATTACTAATGAAAAACTGTTTTTT. This sequence encodes CASSYDPGITNEKLFF.

The rearrangement joins TRBV28 to TRBJ1-2; 7 nucleotides line up with TRBD1. CDR1 and CDR2 (germline): MDHEN, SYDVKM. There are 14 residues in the CDR3. Trimming cost V 6 bases and J 5 bases; bases outside gene matches: 9. The CDR3 spells CASRDRPPSYGYTF. CDR3 in DNA: TGTGCCAGCAGGGACAGGCCTCCCAGTTATGGCTACACCTTC.

The V gene is TRBV7-3, the J gene TRBJ1-6, with no clear D. V was pared by 5 bases and J by 13 bases, with 15 bases between. The CDR3 length is 13 residues. The germline CDR1 and CDR2 sequences are SGHTA and FQGTGA. The CDR3 protein is CASSPGPSGPLHF. In DNA form, the CDR3 reads TGTGCCAGCAGCCCGGGCCCCTCGGGGCCCCTCCACTTT.

This clone was counted once. The rearrangement links TRBV7-9 to TRBJ2-7; D is possibly TRBD1 (5 bases). The CDR3 consists of 14 residues. V was pared by 5 bases and J by 4 bases, with 15 bases between. CDR1 is SEHNR and CDR2 is FQNEAQ in the germline V gene (reference sequence). The CDR3 nucleotides are TGTGCCAGCAGCCCGCAAGACAGTTTATACGAGCAGTACTTC. Its translation: CASSPQDSLYEQYF.

This chain connects TRBV6-2 or TRBV6-3 to TRBJ1-5; D uncertain. This CDR3 region has 17 residues. Deletions cut 2 bases from V and 1 base from J, with 15 bases between. The germline V gene encodes CDR1 MNHEY and CDR2 SVGEGT. In nucleotides, the CDR3 is TGTGCCAGCAGTTACATTAGTCTTTCCGGGAGCAATCAGCCCCAGCATTTT. Translating it yields CASSYISLSGSNQPQHF.

The chain combines TRBV19 with TRBJ2-1; 7 positions agree with TRBD1. The germline V gene has CDR1 LNHDA and CDR2 SQIVND (reference sequence). V shed 9 bases and J 2 bases; nucleotides not matched to a gene: 10. The CDR3 has 15 amino acids. The CDR3: CASSQQGGPYNEQFF. The CDR3 DNA follows: TGTGCCAGCAGTCAACAAGGGGGCCCCTACAATGAGCAGTTCTTC.

V gene TRBV5-1 combines with J gene TRBJ1-1; 7 positions match TRBD1. This CDR3 comprises 15 residues. Germline V gene sequence: CDR1 SGHRS, CDR2 YFSETQ. The trim removed 4 bases at V and 1 base at J, leaving 7 bases unmatched. The CDR3 is CASSALQGRNTEAFF. The CDR3, as DNA: TGCGCCAGCAGCGCGTTACAGGGGAGGAACACTGAAGCTTTCTTT.

The chain is built from TRBV3-1 (or the pseudogene TRBV3-2) and TRBJ2-7; 10 bases are a match to TRBD2. The V segment lost 4 bases and the J segment 0 bases; nucleotides outside the gene matches: 6. Germline loops: CDR1 LGHDT, CDR2 YNNKEL (reference sequence). The CDR3 totals 16 residues. The CDR3 nucleotides are TGTGCCAGCAGCCCCTTATCTAGCGGGAGCTCCTACGAGCAGTACTTC. This translates into CASSPLSSGSSYEQYF.

This sequence joins TRBV12-5 and TRBJ1-5; perhaps TRBD1 as D (6 bases). Germline V gene sequence: CDR1 LGHNT, CDR2 FRNRAP. Trimming removed 4 bases at V and 7 bases at J, with 11 bases between. The CDR3 has 13 residues. The chain's CDR3 is CASGSGVGQPQHF. For the CDR3, the DNA is TGTGCTAGTGGTTCAGGGGTGGGGCAGCCCCAGCATTTT.

This sequence joins TRBV28 and TRBJ1-1; a possible D gene is TRBD1 (5 bases). Between the trimmed V and J ends, which lost 5 bases and 1 base, there was a span of 8 bases. Germline V lookup: CDR1 MDHEN, CDR2 SYDVKM. The CDR3 length is 13 residues. Written as DNA, the CDR3 is TGTGCCAGCAGTCCGACAGCGAACACTGAAGCTTTCTTT. Its protein is CASSPTANTEAFF.

As regards this clone: Mismatch with germline at one junction end may stem from a read error. This chain uses TRBV7-3 with TRBJ2-7; 9 bases line up with TRBD1. CDR3 length: 14 amino acids. Germline loops: CDR1 SGHTA, CDR2 FQGTGA. CDR3 loop: CASSITGQGYEQYF. CDR3 nucleotides: TGTGCCAGCAGCATAACGGGACAGGGATACGAGCAGTACTTC.